What follows describes a single T cell receptor beta chain. V was clipped by 6 bases and J by 10 bases; unmatched bases: 14. Germline V gene lookup returns CDR1 WNHNN and CDR2 SYGVQD (reference sequence). This CDR3 spans 15 amino acids. The sample originates from a study of blood T cell repertoires in COVID-19. Measured with immunoSEQ multiplex PCR; TCRdb has only the in-frame clones, and not every one. The table has approximately 170,000 clones, around 82% seen once. This TCR was sampled from a woman between 45 and 60 years old in a cohort exposed to, infected with or recovered from COVID-19 (not recorded which). This chain uses TRBV10-1 with TRBJ2-1, with TRBD2 identical over 8 bases. What was sequenced was PBMCs or T cells enriched from blood (not recorded which). The CDR3 nucleotides read TGCGCCAGCAGCCTAGGGCGGGAGGTCTCGGGAGAGCAGTTCTTC. Translated: CASSLGREVSGEQFF.